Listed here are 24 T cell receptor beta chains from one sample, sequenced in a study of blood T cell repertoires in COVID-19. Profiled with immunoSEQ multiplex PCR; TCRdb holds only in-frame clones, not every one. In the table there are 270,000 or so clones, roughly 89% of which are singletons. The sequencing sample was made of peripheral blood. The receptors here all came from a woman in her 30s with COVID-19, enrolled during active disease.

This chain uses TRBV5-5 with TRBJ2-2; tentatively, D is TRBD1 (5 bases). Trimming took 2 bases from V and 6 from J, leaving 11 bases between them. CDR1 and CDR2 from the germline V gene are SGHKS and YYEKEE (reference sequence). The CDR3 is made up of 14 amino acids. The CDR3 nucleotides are TGTGCCAGCAGCTTTTCAGGGTTCGCCGGGGAGCTGTTTTTT. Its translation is CASSFSGFAGELFF.

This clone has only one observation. The CDR3 loop reads CASRGGAGQPQHF. The CDR3, as DNA: TGTGCCAGCAGAGGAGGGGCTGGCCAGCCCCAGCATTTT. This chain connects TRBV28 to TRBJ1-5; D might be TRBD1 (5 bases). The germline V and J ends were trimmed by 6 bases and 7 bases, with 13 bases remaining between them. The V gene's germline CDR1 is MDHEN and CDR2 SYDVKM. The CDR3 covers 13 residues. Combining the CDR3 with reference TRBV28 and TRBJ1-5 gives the whole variable domain DVKVTQSSRYLVKRTGEKVFLECVQDMDHENMFWYRQDPGLGLRLIYFSYDVKMKEKGDIPEGYSVSREKKERFSLILESASTNQTSMYLCASRGGAGQPQHFGDGTRLSIL.

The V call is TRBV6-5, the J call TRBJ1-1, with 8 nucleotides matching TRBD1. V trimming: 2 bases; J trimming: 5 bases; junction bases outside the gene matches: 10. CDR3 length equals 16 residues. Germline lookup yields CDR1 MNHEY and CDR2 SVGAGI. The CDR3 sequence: CASSYDFGTGVTEAFF. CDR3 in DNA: TGTGCCAGCAGTTACGACTTCGGGACAGGAGTAACTGAAGCTTTCTTT.

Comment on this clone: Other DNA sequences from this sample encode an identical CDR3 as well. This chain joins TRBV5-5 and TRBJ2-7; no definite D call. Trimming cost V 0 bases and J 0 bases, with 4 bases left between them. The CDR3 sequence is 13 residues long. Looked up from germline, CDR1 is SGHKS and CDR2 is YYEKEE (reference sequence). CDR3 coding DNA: TGTGCCAGCAGCTTGGGGAGCTCCTACGAGCAGTACTTC. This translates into CASSLGSSYEQYF.

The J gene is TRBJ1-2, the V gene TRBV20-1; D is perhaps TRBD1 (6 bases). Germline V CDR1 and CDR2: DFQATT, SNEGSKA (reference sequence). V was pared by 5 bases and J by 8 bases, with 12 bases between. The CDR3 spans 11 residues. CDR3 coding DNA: TGCAGTGCTGGACAGCGATGGGGCTACACCTTC. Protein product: CSAGQRWGYTF.

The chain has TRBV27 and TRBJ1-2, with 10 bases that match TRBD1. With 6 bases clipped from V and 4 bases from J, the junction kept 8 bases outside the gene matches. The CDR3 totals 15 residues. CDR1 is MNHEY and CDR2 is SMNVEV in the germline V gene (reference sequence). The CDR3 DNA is TGTGCCAGCAGCCCCGGACAGGGGGGTGGCTATGGCTACACCTTC. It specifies CASSPGQGGGYGYTF.

The CDR3 DNA is TGTGCCAGCAGTGACTCCACTAGGACAGGGGCTGGAAACACCATATATTTT. As protein: CASSDSTRTGAGNTIYF. V usage is TRBV6-4 and J usage is TRBJ1-3; 9 bases fit TRBD1. J gave up 2 bases and V 0 bases, and 5 bases lay outside the gene matches. CDR3 size: 17 residues. CDR1 is MRHNA, CDR2 SNTAGT, per germline.

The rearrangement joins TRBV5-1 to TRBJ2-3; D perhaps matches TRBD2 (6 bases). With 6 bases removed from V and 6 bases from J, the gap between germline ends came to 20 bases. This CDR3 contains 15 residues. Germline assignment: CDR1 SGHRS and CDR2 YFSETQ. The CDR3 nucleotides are TGCGCCAGCATCCCGGAGGCGGGGCTCACGGATACGCAGTATTTT. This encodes CASIPEAGLTDTQYF.

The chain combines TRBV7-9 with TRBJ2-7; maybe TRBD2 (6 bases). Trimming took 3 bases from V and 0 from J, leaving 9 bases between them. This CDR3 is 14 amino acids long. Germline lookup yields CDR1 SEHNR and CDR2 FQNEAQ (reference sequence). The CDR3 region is CASSFGGSSYEQYF. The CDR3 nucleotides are TGTGCCAGCAGCTTCGGAGGGAGCTCCTACGAGCAGTACTTC. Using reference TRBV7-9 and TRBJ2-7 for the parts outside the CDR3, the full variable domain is DTGVSQNPRHKITKRGQNVTFRCDPISEHNRLYWYRQTLGQGPEFLTYFQNEAQLEKSRLLSDRFSAERPKGSFSTLEIQRTEQGDSAMYLCASSFGGSSYEQYFGPGTRLTVT.

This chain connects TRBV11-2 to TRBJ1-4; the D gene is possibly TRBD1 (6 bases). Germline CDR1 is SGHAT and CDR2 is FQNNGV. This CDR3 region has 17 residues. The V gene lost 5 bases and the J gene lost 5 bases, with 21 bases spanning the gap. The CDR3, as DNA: TGTGCCAGCAGCCCGCCGCGGGGGGCGCCGGGGAATGAAAAACTGTTTTTT. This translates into CASSPPRGAPGNEKLFF. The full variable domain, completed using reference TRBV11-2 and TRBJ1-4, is EAGVAQSPRYKIIEKRQSVAFWCNPISGHATLYWYQQILGQGPKLLIQFQNNGVVDDSQLPKDRFSAERLKGVDSTLKIQPAKLEDSAVYLCASSPPRGAPGNEKLFFGSGTQLSVL.

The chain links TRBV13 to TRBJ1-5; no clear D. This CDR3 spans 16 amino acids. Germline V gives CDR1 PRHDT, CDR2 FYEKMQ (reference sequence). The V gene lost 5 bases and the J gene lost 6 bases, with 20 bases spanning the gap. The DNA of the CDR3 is TGTGCCAGCAGCCCGGGAAGCCCAGGCACCGGTCAGCCCCAGCATTTT. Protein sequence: CASSPGSPGTGQPQHF.

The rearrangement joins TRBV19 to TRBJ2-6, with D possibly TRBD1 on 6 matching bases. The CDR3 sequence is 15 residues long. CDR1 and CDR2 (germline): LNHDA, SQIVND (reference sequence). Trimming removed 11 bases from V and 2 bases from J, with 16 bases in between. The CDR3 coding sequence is TGTGCCTCGCCCCCAGGGGAAGCTGGGGCCAACGTCCTGACTTTC. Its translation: CASPPGEAGANVLTF. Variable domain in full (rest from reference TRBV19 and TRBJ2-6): DGGITQSPKYLFRKEGQNVTLSCEQNLNHDAMYWYRQDPGQGLRLIYYSQIVNDFQKGDIAEGYSVSREKKESFPLTVTSAQKNPTAFYLCASPPGEAGANVLTFGAGSRLTVL.

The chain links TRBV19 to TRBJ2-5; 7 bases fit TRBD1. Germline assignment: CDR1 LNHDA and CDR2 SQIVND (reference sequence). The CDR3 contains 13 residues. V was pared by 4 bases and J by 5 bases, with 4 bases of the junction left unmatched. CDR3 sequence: CASSNRGRETQYF. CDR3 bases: TGTGCCAGTAGTAACAGGGGCCGGGAGACCCAGTACTTC.

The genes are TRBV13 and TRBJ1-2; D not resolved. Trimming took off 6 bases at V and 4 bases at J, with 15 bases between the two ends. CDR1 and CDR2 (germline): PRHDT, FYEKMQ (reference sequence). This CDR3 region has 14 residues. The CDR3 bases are TGTGCCAGCAGTTCCCCCGAGCGTCTCTATGGCTACACCTTC. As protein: CASSSPERLYGYTF.

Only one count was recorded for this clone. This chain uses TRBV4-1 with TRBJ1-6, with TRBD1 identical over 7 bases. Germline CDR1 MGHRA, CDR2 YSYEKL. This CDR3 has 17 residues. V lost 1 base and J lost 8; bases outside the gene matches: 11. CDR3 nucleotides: TGCGCCAGCAGCCAAGTAGAAGGGGGCGCCGGGGATTCACCCCTCCACTTT. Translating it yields CASSQVEGGAGDSPLHF.

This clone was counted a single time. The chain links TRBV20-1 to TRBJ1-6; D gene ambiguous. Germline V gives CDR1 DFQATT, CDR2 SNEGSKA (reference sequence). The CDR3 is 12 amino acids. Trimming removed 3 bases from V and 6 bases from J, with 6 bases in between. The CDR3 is CSASSFNSPLHF. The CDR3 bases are TGCAGTGCTAGTTCGTTTAATTCACCCCTCCACTTT.

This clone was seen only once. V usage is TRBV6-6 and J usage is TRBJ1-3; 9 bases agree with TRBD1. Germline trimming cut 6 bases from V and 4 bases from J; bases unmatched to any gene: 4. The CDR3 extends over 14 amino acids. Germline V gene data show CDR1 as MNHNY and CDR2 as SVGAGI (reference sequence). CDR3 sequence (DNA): TGTGCCAGCAGGCGGACAGGGGACGGAAACACCATATATTTT. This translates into CASRRTGDGNTIYF.

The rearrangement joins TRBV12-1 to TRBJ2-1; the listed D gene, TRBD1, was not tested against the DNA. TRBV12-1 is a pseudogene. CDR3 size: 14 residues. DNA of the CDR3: TGTGCTCAGTTCTCAGGGACAGGGTTACATGAGCAGTTCTTC. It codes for CAQFSGTGLHEQFF.

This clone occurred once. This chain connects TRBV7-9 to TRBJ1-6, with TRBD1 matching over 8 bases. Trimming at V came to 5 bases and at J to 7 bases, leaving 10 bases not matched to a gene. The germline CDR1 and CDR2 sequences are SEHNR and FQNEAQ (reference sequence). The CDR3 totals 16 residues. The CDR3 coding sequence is TGTGCCAGCAGCCATAACGGACAGGGACCAAATTCACCCCTCCACTTT. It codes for CASSHNGQGPNSPLHF.

The CDR3 loop is CASSLERVSYGYTF. The CDR3 bases are TGTGCCAGCAGCTTAGAACGGGTTAGCTATGGCTACACCTTC. This chain joins TRBV7-9 and TRBJ1-2; D gene unclear. Trimming took off 1 base at V and 4 bases at J, with 10 bases between the two ends. The CDR3 loop spans 14 amino acids. Per the germline V gene, CDR1 is SEHNR and CDR2 is FQNEAQ (reference sequence).

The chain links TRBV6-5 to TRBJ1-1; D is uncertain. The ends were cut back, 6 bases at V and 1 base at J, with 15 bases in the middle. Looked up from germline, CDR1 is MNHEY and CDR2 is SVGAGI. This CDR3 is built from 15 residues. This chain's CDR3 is CASSWTPERNTEAFF. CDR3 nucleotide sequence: TGTGCCAGCAGCTGGACTCCGGAACGGAACACTGAAGCTTTCTTT.

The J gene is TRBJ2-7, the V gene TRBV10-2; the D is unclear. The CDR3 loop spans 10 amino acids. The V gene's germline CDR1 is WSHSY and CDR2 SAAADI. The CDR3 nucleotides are TGCGCATCAGGTCTTGAAGAGCAGTACTTC. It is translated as CASGLEEQYF.

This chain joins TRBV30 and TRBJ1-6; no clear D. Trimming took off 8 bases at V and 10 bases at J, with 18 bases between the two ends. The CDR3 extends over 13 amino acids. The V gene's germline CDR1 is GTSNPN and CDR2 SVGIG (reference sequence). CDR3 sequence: CALSDEWSSPLHF. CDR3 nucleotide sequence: TGTGCCCTATCCGATGAGTGGTCATCACCCCTCCACTTT.

The CDR3 DNA sequence: TGTGCCACCAGCACCGGCTGGGGGGGGCCAACAGATACGCAGTATTTT. Translated, it gives CATSTGWGGPTDTQYF. This rearrangement joins TRBV15 to TRBJ2-3, with D possibly matching TRBD2 (7 bases). Per germline, CDR1 LNHNV and CDR2 YYDKDF (reference sequence). The CDR3 is made up of 16 amino acids. The V and J ends lost 4 bases and 3 bases respectively, with 17 bases between them.